A single sample is the source of the 3 T cell receptor beta chains below, sequenced in a study of CD8+CD57+ T cells in acquired aplastic anemia. The template for TCR beta VDJ and CDR3 sequence profiling was genomic DNA. TCRdb passed the reads through MiXCR, listing each CDR3 protein once. The sample yields 150,000 or so distinct CDR3 sequences, approximately 52% seen once. An expansion of CD8+CD57+ cells by flow cytometry had been shown in patients chosen for sequencing. The sequencing sample was made of sorted CD4+, CD8+, or CD8+CD57+ T cells (not recorded which) from PBMCs. Receptor source: a human donor with aplastic anemia.

The rearrangement joins TRBV3-1 to TRBJ2-1; no definite D call. The germline gives CDR1 LGHDT, CDR2 YNNKEL (reference sequence). V lost 0 bases and J 1 base, leaving 13 bases between the germline ends. There are 17 residues in the CDR3. CDR3 residues: CASSQDILQESYNEQFF. The DNA of the CDR3 is TGTGCCAGCAGCCAAGATATTCTGCAGGAGTCCTACAATGAGCAGTTCTTC.

The CDR3 DNA sequence: TGTGCCAGCAGCTCCCGCATTCGGGACAGCTCCTACGAGCAGTACTTC. Residues: CASSSRIRDSSYEQYF. The chain combines TRBV11-2 with TRBJ2-7; TRBD1 agrees at 7 bases. CDR1 SGHAT and CDR2 FQNNGV come from the germline V gene. J was trimmed by 0 bases and V by 4 bases; bases with no gene match: 9. This CDR3 comprises 16 residues.

The CDR3 coding sequence is TGTGCCATCAGTGAGTACGCCTACAATGAGCAGTTCTTC. Encoded protein: CAISEYAYNEQFF. This chain joins TRBV10-3 and TRBJ2-1, with no clear D. Germline loops: CDR1 ENHRY, CDR2 SYGVKD. V lost 1 base, J lost 2 bases, and 3 bases lay in between. The CDR3 totals 13 residues.